This record covers a single T cell receptor beta chain. This clone was counted a few times. There is no known antigen for this receptor. The input lacks base qualities; no much larger clone sits a single base away. V is pared back by 2 bases and J by 5 bases, with 10 bases lying between the germline termini. Measured from the cysteine to the phenylalanine, the CDR3 is 13 residues long. This entry keeps only the CDR3 DNA: 39 bases, framed from base 1. Based on the germline V gene (reference sequence), the CDR1 and CDR2 sequences are WNHNN and SYGVQD. The sample comes from a study of blood T cell repertoires in COVID-19 (dated by TCRdb to 2020 to 2022). For context, the study as a whole: Samples from collaborators originated in the United States, Italy and Spain and spanned both the acute and convalescent phases of COVID-19. Deeply sampled blood TCRbeta repertoires from subjects exposed to, actively infected with, or recovered from COVID-19 were included in the dataset. The prospective study material was composed of cDNA or gDNA derived from T cells, B-cell-depleted T cells, or PBMCs. Where available, HLA class I and class II types were taken from metadata supplied by the sample provider and were not determined by assay-based typing. Samples were obtained from the ongoing ImmuneRACE study (first 160 participants) and from over a thousand subjects provided by 6 global collaborators. Nearly every sample came with metadata listing a de-identified subject ID, COVID-19 status, age in years and sex. The repertoires were released in a freely available public database meant as a resource for research on the immune response to SARS-CoV-2. The research as a whole found: Clinical and demographic metadata were provided uncurated, with the amount varying by source and participant.

TCRbeta CDR3 regions were amplified from genomic DNA using the immunoSEQ Assay, a bias-controlled multiplex PCR. The authors processed their data as follows. Nucleated cell counts per sample were estimated from amplification of reference gene primers within the assay. To quantify the absolute abundance of each unique TCRbeta CDR3 rearrangement, sequence reads were collapsed and filtered. For each sample, productive Simpson clonality was calculated as the square root of Simpson's diversity index over productive rearrangements. TCRdb mirrors the immuneACCESS table, restricted to in-frame sequences. Some clones are absent from its copies; in checked studies, under half trace to an unresolved V gene, and the reason for the others is unknown. That table furnishes V, J and clone size, whereas the DNA furnished D and trimming. This sample holds roughly 200,000 clones; 70% to 85% were observed only once. The top ten constitute roughly 13% of the sample.

Each collaborating institution followed its own protocols to collect whole blood in K2EDTA tubes. For TCRbeta analysis, collaborator samples were shipped as frozen whole blood, as isolated PBMCs, or as DNA extracted from either sample type. This sequence originates from a human donor in a cohort sampled during active COVID-19. The rearranged chain carries TRBV10-1 and TRBJ2-7; the D gene assignment is ambiguous. The material sequenced was peripheral blood. The CDR3 region has the sequence CASSEGIIHEQYF. The DNA reads as follows: TGCGCCAGCAGTGAGGGCATTATCCACGAGCAGTACTTC.